This TCR beta chain was captured in a study of Ad26.COV2.S vaccination and SARS-CoV-2 variants. Looking at the study overall: Intramuscularly, Ad26.COV2.S was given either once or twice, 56 days apart. Overall study findings and caveats: Marked by substantial breadth, spike-specific CD8+ and CD4+ T cell responses were reportedly seen after vaccination.

Assay: immunoSEQ multiplex PCR; the TCRdb copy retains only in-frame clones and omits some. The sample lists about 480,000 clones; approximately 88% were seen once. With respect to this clone: Antigen unknown.

Stated treatment: roughly 20 received Ad26.COV2.S at low or high dose, single or two shots; about 5 received placebo; per-sample allocation not given. Samples analyzed were those drawn on day 63 after the first vaccine or placebo injection. Cohort 1b enrolled adults aged 18-55 years in Boston. The TCR originated in a person aged 18 to 65 who received the Ad26.COV2.S COVID-19 vaccine or a placebo. Sequencing used peripheral blood, obtained in a trial of Ad26.COV2.S vaccine versus placebo.

The CDR3 sequence is CASGFDPSYNEQFF. The CDR3 DNA is TGTGCTAGTGGTTTCGATCCTAGCTACAATGAGCAGTTCTTC. The chain joins TRBV12-5 to TRBJ2-1, with D hard to call. This CDR3 region has 14 residues. The V end was cut by 3 bases, the J end by 3 bases, with 9 bases between. Germline values: CDR1 LGHNT, CDR2 FRNRAP. The full variable domain, rest sourced from reference TRBV12-5 and TRBJ2-1, is DARVTQTPRHKVTEMGQEVTMRCQPILGHNTVFWYRQTMMQGLELLAYFRNRAPLDDSGMPKDRFSAEMPDATLATLKIQPSEPRDSAVYFCASGFDPSYNEQFFGPGTRLTVL.